Presented here are 21 T cell receptor beta chains from one specimen sequenced in a study of blood T cells in healthy people across ages. A second PCR, run for 7 to 11 cycles, used a sample-barcoded 5' primer plus a J-beta primer mix. Each CDR3 protein gets one entry after TCRdb re-called the 5' RACE reads with MiXCR. The sample holds about 780,000 distinct CDR3 sequences, around 50% seen once. The sample was blood. Receptor source: a man aged 80 or over in good health.

The sample holds a few counts of this clonotype. This sequence joins TRBV5-1 and TRBJ2-1; D might be TRBD2 (8 bases). Trimming cost V 3 bases and J 7 bases, with 23 bases left between them. Germline V gives CDR1 SGHRS, CDR2 YFSETQ. The CDR3 extends over 17 amino acids. In DNA, the CDR3 is TGCGCCAGCAGCTCTAACAGGGGTGCCGGGAGGGGAAATGAGCAGTTCTTC. Encoded protein: CASSSNRGAGRGNEQFF.

This clonotype appeared once. DNA of the CDR3: TGTGCCAGCATCACAAAAATTAACTATGGCTACACCTTC. Its protein is CASITKINYGYTF. The V and J genes are TRBV2 and TRBJ1-2, with D hard to call. The germline V and J ends were trimmed by 7 bases and 1 base, with 10 bases remaining between them. The CDR3 is 13 amino acids. Per the germline V gene, CDR1 is SNHLY and CDR2 is FYNNEI. Full variable domain (missing parts from reference TRBV2 and TRBJ1-2): EPEVTQTPSHQVTQMGQEVILRCVPISNHLYFYWYRQILGQKVEFLVSFYNNEISEKSEIFDDQFSVERPDGSNFTLKIRSTKLEDSAMYFCASITKINYGYTFGSGTRLTVV.

This chain uses TRBV24-1 with TRBJ1-5; 10 nucleotides agree with TRBD1. The CDR3 is 16 amino acids. Germline-derived CDR1 and CDR2 are KGHDR and SFDVKD. V was clipped by 5 bases and J by 3 bases; unmatched bases: 6. This chain's CDR3 is CATSGAGTGVNQPQHF. DNA for the CDR3: TGTGCCACCAGTGGAGCAGGGACAGGGGTCAATCAGCCCCAGCATTTT.

The chain carries TRBV7-2 and TRBJ2-7, with D possibly being TRBD1 or TRBD2 (5 bases each). The CDR3 is 16 amino acids. Germline V gives CDR1 SGHTA, CDR2 FQGNSA. V was pared by 5 bases and J by 2 bases, with 19 bases between. The CDR3, as DNA: TGTGCCAGCAGCACCCAAGTAATGGGGGTTACCTACGAGCAGTACTTC. Translated: CASSTQVMGVTYEQYF.

J is TRBJ2-7 and V is TRBV4-3, with D perhaps matching TRBD2 (6 bases). This CDR3 is 15 amino acids long. Trimming shortened V by 4 bases and J by 7 bases, and 20 bases separated the two germline ends. CDR1 and CDR2 (germline): LGHNA, YSLEER. The CDR3 nucleotides read TGCGCCAGCAGCCTCTTTTGGGACTTCCGAAAAGAGCAGTACTTC. Protein product: CASSLFWDFRKEQYF.

The chain carries TRBV6-2 or TRBV6-3 and TRBJ2-1, with D possibly being TRBD1 (6 bases). The CDR3 is 14 residues long. Germline lookup yields CDR1 MNHEY and CDR2 SVGEGT. V was cut by 4 bases and J by 7 bases, with 14 bases left in between. The CDR3, as DNA: TGTGCCAGCAGTTGGGCAGGGGATAGGAATGAGCAGTTCTTC. Translation: CASSWAGDRNEQFF.

The chain carries TRBV12-3 or TRBV12-4 and TRBJ1-2; D gene unclear. V was cut by 7 bases and J by 1 base, with 16 bases left in between. The CDR3 length is 15 residues. CDR3 sequence reads: CASIITLAGNYGYTF. The CDR3 DNA sequence: TGTGCCAGCATAATAACGCTGGCGGGTAACTATGGCTACACCTTC.

The sample holds many counts of this clonotype. This chain connects TRBV2 to TRBJ2-3, with no clear D. Trimming left V 7 bases short and J 4 bases short, with 18 bases between. CDR3 length: 15 residues. Germline V gene sequence: CDR1 SNHLY, CDR2 FYNNEI. The CDR3 DNA follows: TGTGCCAGCATCAGGACCCTGGTCCCCCCAGATACGCAGTATTTT. Its protein is CASIRTLVPPDTQYF.

The rearrangement links TRBV15 to TRBJ2-6, with D uncertain. CDR3 length: 14 amino acids. CDR1 LNHNV and CDR2 YYDKDF come from the germline V gene (reference sequence). V was clipped by 1 base and J by 3 bases, with 4 bases between them. The CDR3 DNA reads TGTGCCACCAGCAGAGTTGGTGGGGCCAACGTCCTGACTTTC. It codes for CATSRVGGANVLTF.

This clonotype was seen at least ten times. The chain employs TRBV5-1 and TRBJ2-1; a possible D gene is TRBD1 (6 bases). V lost 6 bases to trimming and J lost 10 bases, with 17 bases between them. The germline V gene has CDR1 SGHRS and CDR2 YFSETQ. This CDR3 comprises 13 residues. In DNA, the CDR3 is TGCGCCAGCACCACAGAAGGGGGAGCCGAGCAGTTCTTC. This encodes CASTTEGGAEQFF.

The table lists this clonotype with a few counts. The chain is built from TRBV6-1 and TRBJ2-7, with 7 bases fitting TRBD2. J lost 2 bases, V lost 6 bases, and 4 bases had no gene match. This CDR3 comprises 13 residues. Per germline, CDR1 MNHNS and CDR2 SASEGT. The CDR3 nucleotides read TGTGCCAGCAGGACTAGCTTACCCTACGAGCAGTACTTC. Translated: CASRTSLPYEQYF.

This clonotype was seen ten or more times. This sequence joins TRBV15 and TRBJ2-3; D not resolved. The CDR3 is 14 amino acids. V was pared by 3 bases and J by 5 bases, with 12 bases between. Germline CDR1 is LNHNV and CDR2 is YYDKDF (reference sequence). The CDR3 protein is CATSSLGRGDTQYF. In DNA form, the CDR3 reads TGTGCCACCAGCAGTCTCGGGCGAGGAGATACGCAGTATTTT. The variable domain in full, with the rest retrieved from reference TRBV15 and TRBJ2-3, is DAMVIQNPRYQVTQFGKPVTLSCSQTLNHNVMYWYQQKSSQAPKLLFHYYDKDFNNEADTPDNFQSRRPNTSFCFLDIRSPGLGDTAMYLCATSSLGRGDTQYFGPGTRLTVL.

The chain couples TRBV7-2 to TRBJ2-2; D not resolved. The V end was cut by 3 bases, the J end by 6 bases, with 11 bases between. There are 14 residues in the CDR3. Germline CDR1 and CDR2: SGHTA and FQGNSA. The CDR3 loop is CASSFSAVAGELFF. The CDR3 nucleotides read TGTGCCAGCAGCTTCTCTGCGGTCGCCGGGGAGCTGTTTTTT.

This chain joins TRBV20-1 and TRBJ2-1; TRBD2 matches at 10 bases. This CDR3 region has 16 residues. Germline trimming cut 3 bases from V and 0 bases from J; bases unmatched to any gene: 5. Germline V CDR1 and CDR2: DFQATT, SNEGSKA (reference sequence). CDR3 in amino acids: CSARKTSGYSYNEQFF. For the CDR3, the DNA is TGCAGTGCTAGGAAGACTAGCGGGTACTCCTACAATGAGCAGTTCTTC.

This clonotype was counted a single time. The chain joins TRBV7-2 to TRBJ1-1; D ambiguous. The length of the CDR3 is 13 residues. Between the trimmed V and J ends, which lost 0 bases and 4 bases, there was a span of 6 bases. Germline values: CDR1 SGHTA, CDR2 FQGNSA. In DNA, the CDR3 is TGTGCCAGCAGCTTAGCGACGGGCACTGAAGCTTTCTTT. The encoded protein is CASSLATGTEAFF.

This clonotype was seen at least ten times. The rearrangement uses TRBV29-1 and TRBJ2-1; 11 bases are a match to TRBD1. Trimming cost V 1 base and J 7 bases; bases outside gene matches: 3. The germline CDR1 and CDR2 sequences are SQVTM and ANQGSEA. This CDR3 has 14 residues. The CDR3 DNA reads as TGCAGCGTTGAAGTGGGACAGGGGGGGAATGAGCAGTTCTTC. It yields the protein CSVEVGQGGNEQFF.

The chain couples TRBV6-1 to TRBJ2-3; D is unclear. Between the trimmed V and J ends, which lost 5 bases and 4 bases, there was a span of 10 bases. From germline, CDR1 is MNHNS and CDR2 SASEGT. CDR3 length: 13 residues. The CDR3 is CASSWASADTQYF. CDR3 coding DNA: TGTGCCAGCAGTTGGGCTAGTGCAGATACGCAGTATTTT.

The table lists this clonotype with a few counts. The V and J genes are TRBV10-3 and TRBJ1-1; D is uncertain. The CDR3 length is 14 residues. The V gene's germline CDR1 is ENHRY and CDR2 SYGVKD. V lost 6 bases and J 2 bases, leaving 13 bases between the germline ends. DNA for the CDR3: TGTGCCATCAGCACCACGGACTTTAACACTGAAGCTTTCTTT. It encodes CAISTTDFNTEAFF.

The CDR3 DNA reads TGTGCCAGCAGTTACCCCCAGGGGGTCGGACAGCCCCAGCATTTT. It encodes CASSYPQGVGQPQHF. The rearrangement uses TRBV6-6 and TRBJ1-5, with 7 bases aligning to TRBD1. CDR1 and CDR2 (germline): MNHNY, SVGAGI (reference sequence). The CDR3 spans 15 residues. J was trimmed by 7 bases and V by 2 bases; bases with no gene match: 8.

V is TRBV10-3 and J is TRBJ2-7, with 10 bases fitting TRBD2. Germline V gene data show CDR1 as ENHRY and CDR2 as SYGVKD. The V segment lost 7 bases and the J segment 5 bases; nucleotides outside the gene matches: 5. This CDR3 is built from 13 residues. CDR3 sequence (DNA): TGTGCCATCATTGCTACTAGCGGGAACGAGCAGTACTTC. Its protein product is CAIIATSGNEQYF.

This clonotype was seen a handful of times. This chain links TRBV25-1 with TRBJ2-1; the match to TRBD2 covers 11 bases. V lost 2 bases and J lost 2; bases outside the gene matches: 5. The CDR3 is 17 amino acids. Germline loops: CDR1 MGHDK, CDR2 SYGVNS. CDR3 sequence: CASSEGVGLAAYNEQFF. CDR3 DNA sequence: TGTGCCAGCAGTGAAGGAGTGGGACTAGCGGCCTACAATGAGCAGTTCTTC. The entire variable domain, with the rest obtained from reference TRBV25-1 and TRBJ2-1, is as follows: EADIYQTPRYLVIGTGKKITLECSQTMGHDKMYWYQQDPGMELHLIHYSYGVNSTEKGDLSSESTVSRIRTEHFPLTLESARPSHTSQYLCASSEGVGLAAYNEQFFGPGTRLTVL.